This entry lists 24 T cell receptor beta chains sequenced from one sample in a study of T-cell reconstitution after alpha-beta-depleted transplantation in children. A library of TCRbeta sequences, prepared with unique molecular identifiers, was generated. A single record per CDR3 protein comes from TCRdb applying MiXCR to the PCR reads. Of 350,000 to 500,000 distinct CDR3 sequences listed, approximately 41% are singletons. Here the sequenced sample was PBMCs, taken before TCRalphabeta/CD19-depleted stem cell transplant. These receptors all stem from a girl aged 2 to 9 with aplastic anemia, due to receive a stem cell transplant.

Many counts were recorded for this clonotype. The CDR3 sequence is CASSFGGLGAMETQYF. The CDR3, as DNA: TGTGCCAGCAGTTTCGGGGGACTAGGGGCTATGGAGACCCAGTACTTC. The gene calls are TRBV12-3 or TRBV12-4 and TRBJ2-5; 8 nucleotides align to TRBD2. The CDR3 runs 16 residues. V trimming: 3 bases; J trimming: 5 bases; junction bases outside the gene matches: 11.

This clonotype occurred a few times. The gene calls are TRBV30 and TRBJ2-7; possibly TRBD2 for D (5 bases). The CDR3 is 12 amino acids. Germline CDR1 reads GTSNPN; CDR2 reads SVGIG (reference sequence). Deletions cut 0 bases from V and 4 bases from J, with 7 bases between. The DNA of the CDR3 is TGTGCCTGGAGTGTCGCGGGTTACGAGCAGTACTTC. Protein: CAWSVAGYEQYF.

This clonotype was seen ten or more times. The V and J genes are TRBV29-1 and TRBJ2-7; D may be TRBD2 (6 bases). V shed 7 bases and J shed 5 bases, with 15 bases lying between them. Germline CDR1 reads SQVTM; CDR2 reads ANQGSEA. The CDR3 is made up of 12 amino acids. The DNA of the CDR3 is TGCAGCGCCCTGAGAGGGAGGCACGAGCAGTACTTC. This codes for CSALRGRHEQYF.

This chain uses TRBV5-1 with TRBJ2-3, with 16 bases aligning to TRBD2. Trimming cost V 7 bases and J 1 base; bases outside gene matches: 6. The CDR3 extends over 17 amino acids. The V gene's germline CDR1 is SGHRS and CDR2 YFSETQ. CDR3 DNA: TGCGCCAGCCTGGGACTAGCGGGAGGGCCGGGCACAGATACGCAGTATTTT. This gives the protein CASLGLAGGPGTDTQYF.

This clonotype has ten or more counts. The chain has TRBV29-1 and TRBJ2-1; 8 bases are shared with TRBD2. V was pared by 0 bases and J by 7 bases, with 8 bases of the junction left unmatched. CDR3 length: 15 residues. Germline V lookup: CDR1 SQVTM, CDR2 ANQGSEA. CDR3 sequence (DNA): TGCAGCGTTGAAGACCCAGCGGGAGATAGGAATGAGCAGTTCTTC. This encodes CSVEDPAGDRNEQFF.

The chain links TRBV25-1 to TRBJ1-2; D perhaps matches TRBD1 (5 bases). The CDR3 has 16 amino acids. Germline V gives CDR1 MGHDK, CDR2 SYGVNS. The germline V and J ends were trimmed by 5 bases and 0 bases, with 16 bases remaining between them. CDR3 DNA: TGTGCCAGCAGTCAATCCCTTCAGGGCGCTAACTATGGCTACACCTTC. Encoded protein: CASSQSLQGANYGYTF.

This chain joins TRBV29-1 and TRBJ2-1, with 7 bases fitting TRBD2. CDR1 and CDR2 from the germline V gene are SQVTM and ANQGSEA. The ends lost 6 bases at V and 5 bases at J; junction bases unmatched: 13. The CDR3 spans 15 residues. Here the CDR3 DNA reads TGCAGCGTGGGGGGGACGCCCCCATATAACAATGAGCAGTTCTTC. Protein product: CSVGGTPPYNNEQFF.

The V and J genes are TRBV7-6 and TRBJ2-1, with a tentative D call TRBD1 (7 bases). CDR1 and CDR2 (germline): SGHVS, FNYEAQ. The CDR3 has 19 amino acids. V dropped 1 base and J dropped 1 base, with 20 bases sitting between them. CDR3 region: CASSLGSKKAGQSYNEQFF. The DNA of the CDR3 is TGTGCCAGCAGCTTAGGGTCGAAAAAGGCGGGACAGTCCTACAATGAGCAGTTCTTC. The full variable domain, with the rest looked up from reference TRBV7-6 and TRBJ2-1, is GAGVSQSPRYKVTKRGQDVALRCDPISGHVSLYWYRQALGQGPEFLTYFNYEAQQDKSGLPNDRFSAERPEGSISTLTIQRTEQRDSAMYRCASSLGSKKAGQSYNEQFFGPGTRLTVL.

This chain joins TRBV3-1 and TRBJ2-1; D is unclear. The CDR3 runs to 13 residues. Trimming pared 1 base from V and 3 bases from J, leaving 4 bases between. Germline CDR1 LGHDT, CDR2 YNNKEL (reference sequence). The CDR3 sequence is CASSQVRYNEQFF. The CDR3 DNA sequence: TGTGCCAGCAGCCAAGTTCGCTACAATGAGCAGTTCTTC.

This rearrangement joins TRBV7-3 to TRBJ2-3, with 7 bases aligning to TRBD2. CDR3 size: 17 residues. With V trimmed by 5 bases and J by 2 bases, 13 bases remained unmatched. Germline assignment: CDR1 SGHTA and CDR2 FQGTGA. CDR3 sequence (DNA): TGTGCCAGCAGCCACTTCCCGGGACTAAAAACCACAGATACGCAGTATTTT. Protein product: CASSHFPGLKTTDTQYF.

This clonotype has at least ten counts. DNA for the CDR3: TGCAGTGCTAGAGGTGGGGTAATGAACACTGAAGCTTTCTTT. It specifies CSARGGVMNTEAFF. V is TRBV20-1 and J is TRBJ1-1, with D uncertain. V was clipped by 1 base and J by 0 bases, with 9 bases between them. The CDR3 totals 14 residues. Germline V gene sequence: CDR1 DFQATT, CDR2 SNEGSKA (reference sequence).

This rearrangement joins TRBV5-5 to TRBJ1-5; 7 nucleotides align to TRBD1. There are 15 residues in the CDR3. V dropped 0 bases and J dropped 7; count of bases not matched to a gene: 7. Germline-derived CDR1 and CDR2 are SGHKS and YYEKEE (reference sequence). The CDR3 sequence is CASSLGLGGQQPQHF. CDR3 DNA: TGTGCCAGCAGCTTGGGGTTAGGGGGACAGCAGCCCCAGCATTTT.

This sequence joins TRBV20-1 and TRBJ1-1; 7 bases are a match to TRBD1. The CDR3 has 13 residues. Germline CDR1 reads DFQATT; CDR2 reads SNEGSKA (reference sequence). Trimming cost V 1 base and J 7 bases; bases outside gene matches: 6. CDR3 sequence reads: CSARVTTGFEAFF. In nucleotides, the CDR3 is TGCAGTGCTAGAGTTACGACAGGGTTTGAAGCTTTCTTT.

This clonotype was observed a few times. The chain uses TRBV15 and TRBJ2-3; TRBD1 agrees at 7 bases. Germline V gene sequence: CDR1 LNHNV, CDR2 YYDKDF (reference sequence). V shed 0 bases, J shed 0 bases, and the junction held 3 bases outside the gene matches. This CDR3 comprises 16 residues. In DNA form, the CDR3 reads TGTGCCACCAGCAGAGAGACAGGGCTAAGCACAGATACGCAGTATTTT. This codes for CATSRETGLSTDTQYF.

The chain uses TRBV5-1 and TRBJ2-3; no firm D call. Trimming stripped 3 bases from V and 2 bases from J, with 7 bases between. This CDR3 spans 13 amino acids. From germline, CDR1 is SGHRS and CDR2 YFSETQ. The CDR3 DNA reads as TGCGCCAGCAGCTCAAGTAACACAGATACGCAGTATTTT. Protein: CASSSSNTDTQYF.

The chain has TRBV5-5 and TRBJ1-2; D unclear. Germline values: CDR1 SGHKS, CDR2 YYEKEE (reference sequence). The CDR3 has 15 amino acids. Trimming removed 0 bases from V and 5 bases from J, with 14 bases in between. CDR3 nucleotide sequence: TGTGCCAGCAGCTTGGACCCCGACCCCACTTATGGCTACACCTTC. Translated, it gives CASSLDPDPTYGYTF.

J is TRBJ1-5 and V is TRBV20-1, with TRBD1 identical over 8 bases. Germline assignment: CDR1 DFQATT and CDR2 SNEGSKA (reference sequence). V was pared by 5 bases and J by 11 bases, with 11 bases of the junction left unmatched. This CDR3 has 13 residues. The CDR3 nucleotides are TGCAGTGCTCCCGGGACAGGCATTAACGCCCAGCATTTT. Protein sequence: CSAPGTGINAQHF.

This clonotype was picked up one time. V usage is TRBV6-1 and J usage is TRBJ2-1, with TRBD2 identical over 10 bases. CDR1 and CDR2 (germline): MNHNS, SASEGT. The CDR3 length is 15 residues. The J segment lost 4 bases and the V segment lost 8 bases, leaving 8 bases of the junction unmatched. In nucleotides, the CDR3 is TGTGCCAGCCAGGTTGCTAGCGGGAGTTACAATGAGCAGTTCTTC. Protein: CASQVASGSYNEQFF.

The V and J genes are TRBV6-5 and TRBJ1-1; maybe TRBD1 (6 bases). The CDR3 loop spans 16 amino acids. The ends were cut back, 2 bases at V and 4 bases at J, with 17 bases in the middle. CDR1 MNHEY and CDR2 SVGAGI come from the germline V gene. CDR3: CASSYMGGRGGTEAFF. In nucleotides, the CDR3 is TGTGCCAGCAGTTACATGGGGGGGCGAGGTGGCACTGAAGCTTTCTTT.

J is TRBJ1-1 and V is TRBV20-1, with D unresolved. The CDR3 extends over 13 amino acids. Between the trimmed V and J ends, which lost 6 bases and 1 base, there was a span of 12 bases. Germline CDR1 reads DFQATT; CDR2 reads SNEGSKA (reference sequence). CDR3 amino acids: CSAPVLGNTEAFF. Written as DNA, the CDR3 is TGCAGTGCCCCGGTCCTGGGGAACACTGAAGCTTTCTTT.

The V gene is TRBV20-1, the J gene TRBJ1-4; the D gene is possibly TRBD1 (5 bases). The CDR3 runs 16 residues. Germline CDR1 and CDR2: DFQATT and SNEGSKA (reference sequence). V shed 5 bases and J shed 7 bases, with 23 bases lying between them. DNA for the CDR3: TGCAGTGCTCCCGCGTTTGGTGCGACAGAGGGTGAAAAACTGTTTTTT. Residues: CSAPAFGATEGEKLFF.

The CDR3 DNA reads TGCGCCAGCAGCTCTTCGACTAGCGGGGTCATTAGCACAGATACGCAGTATTTT. Its translation: CASSSSTSGVISTDTQYF. The genes are TRBV5-1 and TRBJ2-3, with 11 bases lining up with TRBD2. After removal of 3 bases from V and 0 bases from J, the junction contained 9 bases not matched to a gene. CDR1 and CDR2 from the germline V gene are SGHRS and YFSETQ. CDR3 size: 18 residues. The variable domain in full, completed from reference TRBV5-1 and TRBJ2-3, reads KAGVTQTPRYLIKTRGQQVTLSCSPISGHRSVSWYQQTPGQGLQFLFEYFSETQRNKGNFPGRFSGRQFSNSRSEMNVSTLELGDSALYLCASSSSTSGVISTDTQYFGPGTRLTVL.

CDR3 loop: CAWSVGRLGRASDTQYF. CDR3 in DNA: TGTGCCTGGAGTGTAGGGAGGCTTGGCAGGGCCTCAGATACGCAGTATTTT. The chain couples TRBV30 to TRBJ2-3; possible D gene TRBD2, 6 bases. The length of the CDR3 is 17 residues. V lost 0 bases, J lost 4 bases, and 20 bases lay in between. CDR1 GTSNPN and CDR2 SVGIG come from the germline V gene (reference sequence).

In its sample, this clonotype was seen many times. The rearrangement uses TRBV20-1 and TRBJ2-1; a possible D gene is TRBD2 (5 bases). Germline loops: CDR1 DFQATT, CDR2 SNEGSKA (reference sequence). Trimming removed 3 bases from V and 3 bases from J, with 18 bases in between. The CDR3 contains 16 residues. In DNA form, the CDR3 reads TGCAGTGCTAGGACCCGAAGCGGATCCCTCTACAATGAGCAGTTCTTC. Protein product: CSARTRSGSLYNEQFF.